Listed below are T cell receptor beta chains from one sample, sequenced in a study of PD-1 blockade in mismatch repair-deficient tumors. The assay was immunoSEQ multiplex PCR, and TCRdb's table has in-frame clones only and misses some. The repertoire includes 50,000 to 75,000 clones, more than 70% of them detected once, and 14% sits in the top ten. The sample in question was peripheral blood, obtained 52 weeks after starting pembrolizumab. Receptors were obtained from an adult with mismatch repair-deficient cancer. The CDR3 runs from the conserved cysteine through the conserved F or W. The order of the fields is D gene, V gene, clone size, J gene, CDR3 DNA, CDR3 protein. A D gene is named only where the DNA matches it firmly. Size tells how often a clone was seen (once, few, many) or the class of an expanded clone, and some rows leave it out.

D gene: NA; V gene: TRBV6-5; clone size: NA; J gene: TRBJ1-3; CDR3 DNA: TGTGCCAGCAGTCCTCCCCTCGGAAACACCATATATTTT; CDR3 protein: CASSPPLGNTIYF
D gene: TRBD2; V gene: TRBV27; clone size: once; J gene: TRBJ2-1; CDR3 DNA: TGTGCCAGCAGCTACTTTGGGACTAGCATCAATGAGCAGTTCTTC; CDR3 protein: CASSYFGTSINEQFF
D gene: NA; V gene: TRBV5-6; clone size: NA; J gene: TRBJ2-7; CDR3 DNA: TGTGCCAGCAGCCCACTCGGGACTCGGGGGTACGAGCAGTACTTC; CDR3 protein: CASSPLGTRGYEQYF
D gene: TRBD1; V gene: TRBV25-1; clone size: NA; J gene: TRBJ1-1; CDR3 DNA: TGTGCCAGCAGTGAGGGCAGGGGGCACACTGAAGCTTTCTTT; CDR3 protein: CASSEGRGHTEAFF
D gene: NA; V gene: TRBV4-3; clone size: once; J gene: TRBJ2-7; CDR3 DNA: TGCGCCAGCAGCCAAGATAGGCTGCGCTCCTACGAGCAGTACTTC; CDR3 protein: CASSQDRLRSYEQYF
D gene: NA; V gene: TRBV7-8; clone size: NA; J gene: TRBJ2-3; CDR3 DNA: TGTGCCAGCACAGATACGCAGTATTTT; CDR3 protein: CASTDTQYF
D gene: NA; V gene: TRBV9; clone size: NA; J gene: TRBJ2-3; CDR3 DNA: TGTGCCAGCAGCGTAGATGCGGACGGCCGTACGCAGTATTTT; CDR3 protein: CASSVDADGRTQYF
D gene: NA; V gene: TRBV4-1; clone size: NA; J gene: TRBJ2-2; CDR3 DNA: TGCGCCAGCAGCCACCCCGGGGGAGGACAGATCACCGGGGAGCTGTTTTTT; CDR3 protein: CASSHPGGGQITGELFF
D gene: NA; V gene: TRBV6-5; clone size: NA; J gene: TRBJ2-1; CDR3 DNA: TGTGCCAGCAATGAGCAGTTCTTC; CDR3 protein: CASNEQFF
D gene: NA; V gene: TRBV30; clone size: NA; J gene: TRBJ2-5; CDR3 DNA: TGTGCCTGGAGTGTAGGGGCGGGCGGACCGAAAGAGACCCAGTACTTC; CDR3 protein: CAWSVGAGGPKETQYF
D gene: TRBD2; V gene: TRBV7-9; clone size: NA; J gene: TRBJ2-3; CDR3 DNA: TGTGCCAGCAGCTTAGGACGACTAGCGGGAGCGGGAGATACGCAGTATTTT; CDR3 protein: CASSLGRLAGAGDTQYF
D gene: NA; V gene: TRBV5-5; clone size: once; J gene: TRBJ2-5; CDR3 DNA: TGTGCCAGCAGCTCTAGCCCCACGGGACTTCTAGAGACCCAGTACTTC; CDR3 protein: CASSSSPTGLLETQYF
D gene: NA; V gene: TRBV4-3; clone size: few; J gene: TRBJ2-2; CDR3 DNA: TGCGCCAGCAGCCAAGATCGGGGAATTTACACCGGGGAGCTGTTTTTT; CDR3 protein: CASSQDRGIYTGELFF
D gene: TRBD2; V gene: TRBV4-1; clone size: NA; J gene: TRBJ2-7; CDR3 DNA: TGCGCCAGCAGCCAAGATCGGGCGAGCGGGAGCTACGAGCAGTACTTC; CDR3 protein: CASSQDRASGSYEQYF
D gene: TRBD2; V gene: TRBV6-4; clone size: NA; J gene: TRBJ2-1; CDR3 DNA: TGTGCCAGCAGTGAGGGACTAGCAGATTTCAATGAGCAGTTCTTC; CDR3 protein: CASSEGLADFNEQFF
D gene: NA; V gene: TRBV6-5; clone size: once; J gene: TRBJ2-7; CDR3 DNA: TGTGCCAGCAGTCGAATCCGGACCCATGCCTACGAGCAGTACTTC; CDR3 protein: CASSRIRTHAYEQYF
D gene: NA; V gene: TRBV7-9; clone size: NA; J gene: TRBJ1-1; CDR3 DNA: TGTGCCAGCAGCCCCTTGACCACTGAAGCTTTCTTT; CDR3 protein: CASSPLTTEAFF
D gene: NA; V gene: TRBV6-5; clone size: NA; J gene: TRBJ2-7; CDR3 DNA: TGTGCCAGCAGTTACGGGGATAGCTCCTACGAGCAGTACTTC; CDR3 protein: CASSYGDSSYEQYF
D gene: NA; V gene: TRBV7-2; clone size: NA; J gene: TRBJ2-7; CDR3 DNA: TGTGCCAGCAGCTCCTATTTATTCGCAGGGGTTCTTTCCTACGAGCAGTACTTC; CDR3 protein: CASSSYLFAGVLSYEQYF
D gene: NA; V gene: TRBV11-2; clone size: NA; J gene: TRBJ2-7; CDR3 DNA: TGTGCCAGCAGCCCAATGGGAGGGGGCGTGTTATACGAGCAGTACTTC; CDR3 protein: CASSPMGGGVLYEQYF
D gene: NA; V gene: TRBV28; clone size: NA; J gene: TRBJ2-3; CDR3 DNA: TGTGCCAGCAGAGTACGTCGAGATACGCAGTATTTT; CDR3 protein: CASRVRRDTQYF
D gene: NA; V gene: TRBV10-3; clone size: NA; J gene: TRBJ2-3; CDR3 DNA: TGTGCCATCAGTGAGTCCTCGGATACGCAGTATTTT; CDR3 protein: CAISESSDTQYF
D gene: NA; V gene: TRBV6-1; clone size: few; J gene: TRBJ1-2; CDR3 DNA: TGTGCCAGCAGTGAAGGCGCCTCATATGGCTACACCTTC; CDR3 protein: CASSEGASYGYTF
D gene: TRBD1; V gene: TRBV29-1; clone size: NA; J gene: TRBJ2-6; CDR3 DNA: TGCAGCGTGGCCGGGACAGGGGGCTTGGGCGGGGCCAACGTCCTGACTTTC; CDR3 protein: CSVAGTGGLGGANVLTF
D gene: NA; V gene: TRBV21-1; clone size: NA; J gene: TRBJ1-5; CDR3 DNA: TGTGCCAGCGAGCGGGGGACCAGGGGCCAGCCCCAGCATTTT; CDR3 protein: CASERGTRGQPQHF
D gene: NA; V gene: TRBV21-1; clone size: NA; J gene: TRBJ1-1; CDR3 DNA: TGTGCCAGCAGCAAAGTTGTGGCAGGGCCGAACACTGAAGCTTTCTTT; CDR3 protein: CASSKVVAGPNTEAFF
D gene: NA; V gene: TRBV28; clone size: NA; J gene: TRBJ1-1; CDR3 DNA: TGTGCCAGCAGTTTTGCCAAGGGTGAAGCTTTCTTT; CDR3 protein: CASSFAKGEAFF
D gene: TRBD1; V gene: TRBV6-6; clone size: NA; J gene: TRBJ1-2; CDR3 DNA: TGTGCCAGCAGTTACGGGGACAGGGTTTATGGCTACACCTTC; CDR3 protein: CASSYGDRVYGYTF
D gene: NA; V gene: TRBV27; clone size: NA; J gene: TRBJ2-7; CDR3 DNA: TGTGCCAGCAGTCAGGGACAAACCGTCTACGAGCAGTACTTC; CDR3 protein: CASSQGQTVYEQYF
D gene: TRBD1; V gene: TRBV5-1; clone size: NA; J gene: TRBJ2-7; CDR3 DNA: TGCGCCAGCAGCTTGGAGGGGGCTAGCACCTACGAGCAGTACTTC; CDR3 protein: CASSLEGASTYEQYF
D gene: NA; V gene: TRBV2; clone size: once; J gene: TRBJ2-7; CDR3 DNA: TGTGCCAGCAGCGACCACGGGACGGCATACGGGTACGAGCAGTACTTC; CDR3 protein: CASSDHGTAYGYEQYF